Below, 10 T cell receptor beta chains from the same sample are listed, as sequenced in a study of vaccination and CD4 T cells after COVID-19. Once obtained from cultured CD4+ T cells, the DNA was sequenced using the Oncomine TCR Beta short-read assay. TCRdb redid the calling of the PCR reads with MiXCR, one entry per CDR3 protein. Altogether thousands of distinct CDR3 sequences are present, 48% being singletons, with the ten largest covering 8%. Stated treatment: roughly 10-day PBMC culture with coronavirus spike peptide pools or control peptides (ViraFEST assay). No antigen has been assigned to these receptors. Specimen: CD4+ T cells from blood, cultured in vitro. The receptor source for this set is a human donor who had recovered from COVID-19.

The chain couples TRBV28 to TRBJ1-6; D is undetermined. The CDR3 totals 11 residues. CDR1 is MDHEN and CDR2 is SYDVKM in the germline V gene. The ends were cut back, 5 bases at V and 7 bases at J, with 3 bases in the middle. For the CDR3, the DNA is TGTGCCAGCAGTGCCAATTCACCCCTCCACTTT. It encodes CASSANSPLHF.

The chain has TRBV7-3 and TRBJ2-5; 7 bases align to TRBD2. The CDR3 contains 14 residues. V shed 4 bases and J 5 bases; nucleotides not matched to a gene: 7. Germline CDR1 reads SGHTA; CDR2 reads FQGTGA. The CDR3 is CASSSAGRGETQYF. DNA for the CDR3: TGTGCCAGCAGCTCAGCGGGGCGAGGGGAGACCCAGTACTTC.

This clonotype was observed a few times. The V and J genes are TRBV11-2 and TRBJ2-1, with a tentative D call TRBD2 (6 bases). V lost 1 base and J lost 7, with 17 bases in between. Germline V CDR1 and CDR2: SGHAT, FQNNGV. CDR3 length equals 16 residues. CDR3 amino acids: CASSLVGGRGGNEQFF. DNA of the CDR3: TGTGCCAGCAGCTTAGTAGGTGGGAGAGGAGGGAATGAGCAGTTCTTC.

The chain combines TRBV5-4 with TRBJ1-2, with D hard to call. This CDR3 has 15 residues. Trimming stripped 4 bases from V and 4 bases from J, with 17 bases between. Germline V CDR1 and CDR2: SGHNT, YYREEE (reference sequence). The CDR3 DNA follows: TGTGCCAGCAGCCAAATATCGTCTCAATCCTATGGCTACACCTTC. Translated: CASSQISSQSYGYTF.

This rearrangement joins TRBV25-1 to TRBJ1-1; tentative D call: TRBD1 (5 bases). The CDR3 runs to 15 residues. Trimming took 0 bases from V and 4 from J, leaving 12 bases between them. CDR1 MGHDK and CDR2 SYGVNS come from the germline V gene. This CDR3 is CASSEYKGIPTEAFF. The CDR3 DNA reads as TGTGCCAGCAGTGAATATAAGGGGATTCCCACTGAAGCTTTCTTT.

The V call is TRBV20-1, the J call TRBJ2-3; the D gene is possibly TRBD1 (5 bases). Germline CDR1 is DFQATT and CDR2 is SNEGSKA (reference sequence). With 6 bases removed from V and 4 bases from J, the gap between germline ends came to 11 bases. This CDR3 spans 12 amino acids. The CDR3 here is CSAQGVADTQYF. The CDR3 DNA follows: TGCAGTGCCCAAGGGGTGGCAGATACGCAGTATTTT.

V and J are TRBV29-1 and TRBJ1-2; 7 nucleotides agree with TRBD1. This CDR3 spans 13 amino acids. Germline CDR1 is SQVTM and CDR2 is ANQGSEA. With 4 bases clipped from V and 8 bases from J, the junction kept 10 bases outside the gene matches. Written as DNA, the CDR3 is TGCAGCGTTGTTGACAGGGCGAAATTCGGCTACACCTTC. Protein sequence: CSVVDRAKFGYTF.

The chain couples TRBV5-1 to TRBJ1-1; TRBD1 aligns across 7 bases. J lost 3 bases, V lost 4 bases, and 3 bases had no gene match. From germline, CDR1 is SGHRS and CDR2 YFSETQ. This CDR3 is 13 amino acids long. CDR3 sequence (DNA): TGCGCCAGCAGCGGGGACAGTCACACTGAAGCTTTCTTT. Translated, it gives CASSGDSHTEAFF.

The chain recombines TRBV6-1 with TRBJ2-5; 7 nucleotides line up with TRBD2. V was pared by 8 bases and J by 3 bases, with 6 bases of the junction left unmatched. The CDR3 is 13 amino acids. Germline V lookup: CDR1 MNHNS, CDR2 SASEGT. DNA for the CDR3: TGTGCCAGCGGGGAGCGGGGCAAAGAGACCCAGTACTTC. Protein product: CASGERGKETQYF.

This clonotype appeared once. A much bigger clone sits one base away, suggesting this may be a read error. The rearrangement uses TRBV6-1 and TRBJ2-7; D perhaps matches TRBD2 (6 bases). The CDR3 is 16 amino acids. The V gene lost 9 bases and the J gene lost 2 bases, with 23 bases spanning the gap. Germline V gene data show CDR1 as MNHNS and CDR2 as SASEGT. The CDR3 here is CASQPGGVGATYEQYF. CDR3 bases: TGTGCCAGTCAACCTGGAGGGGTGGGAGCTACCTACGAGCAGTACTTC.